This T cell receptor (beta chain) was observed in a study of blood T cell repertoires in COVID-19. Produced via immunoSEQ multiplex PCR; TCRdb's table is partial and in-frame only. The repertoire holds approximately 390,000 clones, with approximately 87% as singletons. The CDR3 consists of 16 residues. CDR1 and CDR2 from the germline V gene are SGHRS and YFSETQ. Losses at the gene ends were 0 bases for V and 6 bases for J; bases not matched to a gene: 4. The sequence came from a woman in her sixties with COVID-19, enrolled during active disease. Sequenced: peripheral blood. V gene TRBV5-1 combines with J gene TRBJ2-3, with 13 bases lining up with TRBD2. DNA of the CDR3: TGCGCCAGCAGCTTGGCCCCGACTAGCGGGGGGGATACGCAGTATTTT. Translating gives CASSLAPTSGGDTQYF.